The 22 T cell receptor beta chains reported below all come from one sample, sequenced in a study of OX40 agonist ivuxolimab in advanced cancers. Repertoires were generated with immunoSEQ multiplex PCR, while TCRdb's copy carries only in-frame clones and drops some. The sample lists about 22,000 clones, around four fifths occurring once. The specimen comprised CD4+ or CD8+ T cells sorted from blood, sampled in a trial of the OX40 agonist ivuxolimab. These receptors came from an adult with an advanced solid tumor such as melanoma, head and neck, liver or kidney cancer.

This chain joins TRBV11-2 and TRBJ2-3; D might be TRBD2 (7 bases). V gave up 2 bases and J gave up 5 bases, with 17 bases separating them. CDR3 size: 16 residues. Germline V lookup: CDR1 SGHAT, CDR2 FQNNGV. CDR3 sequence reads: CASSLFPGGQKDTQYF. CDR3 DNA sequence: TGTGCCAGCAGCTTATTCCCCGGGGGGCAAAAAGATACGCAGTATTTT. Variable domain in full (rest from reference TRBV11-2 and TRBJ2-3): EAGVAQSPRYKIIEKRQSVAFWCNPISGHATLYWYQQILGQGPKLLIQFQNNGVVDDSQLPKDRFSAERLKGVDSTLKIQPAKLEDSAVYLCASSLFPGGQKDTQYFGPGTRLTVL.

The CDR3 nucleotides are TGCGCCAGCAGCCCTGACAGGGGAGCCTATGCTAACTATGGCTACACCTTC. Translating it yields CASSPDRGAYANYGYTF. The V and J genes are TRBV5-1 and TRBJ1-2; 8 positions match TRBD1. This CDR3 has 17 residues. V lost 4 bases and J lost 0; bases outside the gene matches: 11. The germline gives CDR1 SGHRS, CDR2 YFSETQ.

This sequence joins TRBV7-8 and TRBJ2-7; perhaps TRBD2 as D (5 bases). Germline V gene sequence: CDR1 SGHVS, CDR2 FQNEAQ. The CDR3 has 16 amino acids. V shed 1 base and J shed 1 base, with 14 bases lying between them. DNA of the CDR3: TGTGCCAGCAGCTTAGAATTGGGTCCGGGATCCTACGAGCAGTACTTC. This translates into CASSLELGPGSYEQYF. The full variable domain, with the rest looked up from reference TRBV7-8 and TRBJ2-7, is GAGVSQSPRYKVAKRGQDVALRCDPISGHVSLFWYQQALGQGPEFLTYFQNEAQLDKSGLPSDRFFAERPEGSVSTLKIQRTQQEDSAVYLCASSLELGPGSYEQYFGPGTRLTVT.

The chain carries TRBV27 and TRBJ2-7; D is perhaps TRBD1 or TRBD2 (5 bases each). CDR3 length: 12 residues. CDR1 and CDR2 (germline): MNHEY, SMNVEV (reference sequence). The V gene lost 2 bases and the J gene lost 5 bases, with 7 bases spanning the gap. CDR3 bases: TGTGCCAGCAGTTTAATGGGGGACGAGCAGTACTTC. Translated: CASSLMGDEQYF.

V usage is TRBV6-5 and J usage is TRBJ2-7; TRBD1 aligns across 7 bases. The CDR3 length is 15 residues. V gave up 7 bases and J gave up 2 bases; unmatched junction bases: 11. Germline V gene sequence: CDR1 MNHEY, CDR2 SVGAGI. CDR3 sequence reads: CASNPRDRPPYEQYF. CDR3 DNA: TGTGCCAGCAATCCCCGGGACAGACCCCCCTACGAGCAGTACTTC.

V gene TRBV27 combines with J gene TRBJ2-1; TRBD2 matches 9 bases. CDR1 MNHEY and CDR2 SMNVEV come from the germline V gene (reference sequence). This CDR3 has 13 residues. Germline trimming cut 8 bases from V and 9 bases from J; bases unmatched to any gene: 8. The CDR3 nucleotides are TGTGCCAGCTCGGGACTAGCTTTAACTGAGCAGTTCTTC. Protein sequence: CASSGLALTEQFF.

The chain carries TRBV11-3 and TRBJ2-2, with D perhaps matching TRBD2 (6 bases). Trimming removed 2 bases from V and 1 base from J, with 11 bases in between. The CDR3 extends over 16 amino acids. The germline CDR1 and CDR2 sequences are SGHNT and YENEEA. CDR3 sequence reads: CASSLRASENTGELFF. CDR3 nucleotide sequence: TGTGCCAGCAGCTTAAGGGCTAGCGAGAACACCGGGGAGCTGTTTTTT.

The gene calls are TRBV13 and TRBJ2-2; 8 bases agree with TRBD1. V shed 7 bases, J shed 7 bases, and the junction held 5 bases outside the gene matches. CDR3 length: 13 amino acids. Per the germline V gene, CDR1 is PRHDT and CDR2 is FYEKMQ (reference sequence). Here the CDR3 DNA reads TGTGCCAGCACACCCACAGGGGGCGGGGAGCTGTTTTTT. As protein: CASTPTGGGELFF.

This chain links TRBV7-9 with TRBJ2-7, with 8 bases identical to TRBD2. Germline V gene sequence: CDR1 SEHNR, CDR2 FQNEAQ (reference sequence). V shed 5 bases and J 4 bases; nucleotides not matched to a gene: 7. This CDR3 has 14 residues. Written as DNA, the CDR3 is TGTGCCAGCAGCCCCGGGACTAGGAAATACGAGCAGTACTTC. Its translation is CASSPGTRKYEQYF.

CDR3 sequence (DNA): TGCGCCAGCAGCTTGGACAGGGCTCGAACCAGCGAGCAGTACTTC. As protein: CASSLDRARTSEQYF. This chain uses TRBV5-1 with TRBJ2-7; D may be TRBD1 (6 bases). The CDR3 totals 15 residues. V shed 0 bases and J shed 6 bases, with 16 bases lying between them. Germline CDR1 SGHRS, CDR2 YFSETQ.

The chain links TRBV5-6 to TRBJ2-3, with D unclear. Between the trimmed V and J ends, which lost 6 bases and 5 bases, there was a span of 31 bases. The CDR3 is 19 amino acids. Germline CDR1 and CDR2: SGHDT and YYEEEE. DNA for the CDR3: TGTGCCAGCACCCCCCCCTACTTGGGAATGGAACCTGCTAAAGATACGCAGTATTTT. This translates into CASTPPYLGMEPAKDTQYF.

The rearrangement links TRBV4-1 to TRBJ1-5; the match to TRBD1 covers 10 bases. The J segment lost 5 bases and the V segment lost 3 bases, leaving 7 bases of the junction unmatched. The CDR3 has 16 amino acids. Germline lookup yields CDR1 MGHRA and CDR2 YSYEKL. The DNA for the CDR3 is TGCGCCAGCAGCCAGAGGGGGGGACAGGGGCATCAGCCCCAGCATTTT. Residues: CASSQRGGQGHQPQHF.

J is TRBJ1-4 and V is TRBV29-1, with 7 positions matching TRBD1. V was clipped by 4 bases and J by 4 bases; unmatched bases: 3. Germline V gene data show CDR1 as SQVTM and CDR2 as ANQGSEA. This CDR3 spans 13 amino acids. In nucleotides, the CDR3 is TGCAGCGTTGGGAGGGACAGTAATGAAAAACTGTTTTTT. Translation: CSVGRDSNEKLFF.

The chain employs TRBV11-2 and TRBJ2-7, with 8 bases matching TRBD1. From germline, CDR1 is SGHAT and CDR2 FQNNGV. The CDR3 has 15 amino acids. J lost 7 bases, V lost 5 bases, and 13 bases had no gene match. The CDR3 region has the DNA TGTGCCAGCAGCCATACGGGACAGGCTTCAAGGGAGCAGTACTTC. Translating gives CASSHTGQASREQYF.

The chain is built from TRBV2 and TRBJ2-7, with D possibly matching TRBD2 (6 bases). Germline CDR1 reads SNHLY; CDR2 reads FYNNEI. V dropped 5 bases and J dropped 4 bases, with 18 bases sitting between them. This CDR3 is built from 15 residues. In nucleotides, the CDR3 is TGTGCCAGCAGTTACGCGGGGTCCACCAAATACGAGCAGTACTTC. Translated: CASSYAGSTKYEQYF.

This clone is deemed large. The rearrangement links TRBV7-8 to TRBJ2-1; 14 positions match TRBD2. In germline, CDR1 is SGHVS, CDR2 FQNEAQ. The CDR3 runs 18 residues. J was trimmed by 0 bases and V by 5 bases; bases with no gene match: 6. This CDR3 is CASSVGLAGGFSYNEQFF. The DNA of the CDR3 is TGTGCCAGCAGCGTTGGACTAGCGGGGGGTTTCTCCTACAATGAGCAGTTCTTC.

The rearrangement joins TRBV27 to TRBJ2-2; 16 positions match TRBD2. V shed 3 bases, J shed 7 bases, and the junction held 8 bases outside the gene matches. From germline, CDR1 is MNHEY and CDR2 SMNVEV (reference sequence). The CDR3 consists of 18 residues. This CDR3 reads CASSFLGLAGGQGGELFF. The CDR3 region has the DNA TGTGCCAGCAGTTTCCTGGGACTAGCGGGGGGGCAAGGCGGGGAGCTGTTTTTT.

The V call is TRBV2, the J call TRBJ2-2; D is undetermined. This CDR3 is 17 amino acids long. Germline V gives CDR1 SNHLY, CDR2 FYNNEI. The ends were cut back, 1 base at V and 5 bases at J, with 17 bases in the middle. For the CDR3, the DNA is TGTGCCAGCAGTGAAGGCCCCTTAAGGCCCAGAACCGGGGAGCTGTTTTTT. Translating it yields CASSEGPLRPRTGELFF.

The V call is TRBV6-5, the J call TRBJ1-2; D not resolved. This CDR3 has 13 residues. Trimming left V 0 bases short and J 8 bases short, with 10 bases between. The V gene's germline CDR1 is MNHEY and CDR2 SVGAGI. CDR3 residues: CASSYSEGFGYTF. CDR3 nucleotide sequence: TGTGCCAGCAGTTACTCGGAGGGTTTCGGCTACACCTTC.

This clone has more than one count but fewer than ten. The chain couples TRBV7-9 to TRBJ1-6; 9 bases align to TRBD1. CDR1 and CDR2 from the germline V gene are SEHNR and FQNEAQ (reference sequence). CDR3 length: 15 amino acids. J gave up 10 bases and V 5 bases, and 9 bases lay outside the gene matches. CDR3 protein: CASSPTGTGRSPLHF. DNA of the CDR3: TGTGCCAGCAGCCCCACCGGGACAGGGAGATCACCCCTCCACTTT.

The CDR3 nucleotides are TGTGCTAGTGTCCCCGACAACGTAAATTCACCCCTCCACTTT. The encoded protein is CASVPDNVNSPLHF. The chain joins TRBV12-5 to TRBJ1-6; unclear D gene. There are 14 residues in the CDR3. Trimming took off 7 bases at V and 7 bases at J, with 14 bases between the two ends. Germline V CDR1 and CDR2: LGHNT, FRNRAP.

The chain employs TRBV4-3 and TRBJ2-2; 16 bases align to TRBD2. Trimming at V came to 3 bases and at J to 0 bases, leaving 7 bases not matched to a gene. The germline CDR1 and CDR2 sequences are LGHNA and YSLEER. This CDR3 comprises 20 residues. CDR3 nucleotides: TGCGCCAGCAGCCAGGCCGGGACTAGCGGGAGGGCCCCGAACACCGGGGAGCTGTTTTTT. As protein: CASSQAGTSGRAPNTGELFF.